This TCR beta chain was obtained from a study of brain T cells in children with intractable seizures. General study points: Viral specificity was inferred only from CDR3 similarity; HCMV serostatus was unknown. Pre-surgery blood may have been undersampled, hiding some clones.

The sequenced cases were selected for having the highest brain T cell transcript signatures. Before surgery, patients took at least one anti-epileptic drug. TCRdb's copy holds only in-frame clones and misses some; the assay was immunoSEQ multiplex PCR. Among 100,000 to 120,000 clones listed, 90% to 95% were seen once. The germline gives CDR1 DFQATT, CDR2 SNEGSKA (reference sequence). Trimming shortened V by 3 bases and J by 2 bases, and 14 bases separated the two germline ends. The CDR3 spans 15 residues. Concerning this clone: Its target is not known.

The sample in question was peripheral blood, obtained at surgery. The receptor was derived from a boy younger than two with hemimegalencephaly and intractable seizures. This chain links TRBV20-1 with TRBJ2-1; no reliable D call. DNA for the CDR3: TGCAGTGCTAGTCGGGTGACCCCTACCTACAATGAGCAGTTCTTC. This sequence encodes CSASRVTPTYNEQFF.